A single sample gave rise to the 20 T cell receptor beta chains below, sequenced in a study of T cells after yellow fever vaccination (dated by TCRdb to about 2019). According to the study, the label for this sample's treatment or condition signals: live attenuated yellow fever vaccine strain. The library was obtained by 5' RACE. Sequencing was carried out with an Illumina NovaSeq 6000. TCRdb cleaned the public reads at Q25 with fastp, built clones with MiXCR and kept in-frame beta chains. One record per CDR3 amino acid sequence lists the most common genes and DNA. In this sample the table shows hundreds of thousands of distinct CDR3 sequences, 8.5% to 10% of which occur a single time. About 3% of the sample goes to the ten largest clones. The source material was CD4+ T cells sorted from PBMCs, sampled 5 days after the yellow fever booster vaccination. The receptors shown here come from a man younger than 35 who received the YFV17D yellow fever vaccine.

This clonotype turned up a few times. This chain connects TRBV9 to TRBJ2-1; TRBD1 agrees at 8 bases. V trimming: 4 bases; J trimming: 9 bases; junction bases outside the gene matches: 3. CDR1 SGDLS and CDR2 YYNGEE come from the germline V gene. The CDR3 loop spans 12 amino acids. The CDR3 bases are TGTGCCAGCAGCCCACAGGGGGTTGAGCAGTTCTTC. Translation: CASSPQGVEQFF.

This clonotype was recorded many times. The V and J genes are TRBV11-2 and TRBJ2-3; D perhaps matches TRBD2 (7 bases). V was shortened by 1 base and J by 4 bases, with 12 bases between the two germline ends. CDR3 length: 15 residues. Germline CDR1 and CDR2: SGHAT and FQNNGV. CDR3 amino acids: CASSLVRGASDTQYF. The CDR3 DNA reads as TGTGCCAGCAGCTTAGTCCGGGGGGCGTCAGATACGCAGTATTTT.

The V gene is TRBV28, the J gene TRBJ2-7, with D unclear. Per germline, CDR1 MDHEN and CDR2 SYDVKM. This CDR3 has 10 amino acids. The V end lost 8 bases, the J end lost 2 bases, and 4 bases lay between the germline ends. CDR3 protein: CASGTYEQYF. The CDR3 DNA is TGTGCCAGCGGTACCTACGAGCAGTACTTC.

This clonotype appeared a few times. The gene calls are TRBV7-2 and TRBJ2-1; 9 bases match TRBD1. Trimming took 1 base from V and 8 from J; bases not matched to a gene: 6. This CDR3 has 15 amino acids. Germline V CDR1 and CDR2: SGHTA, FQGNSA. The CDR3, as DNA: TGTGCCAGCAGCTTAGGGACAGGGGCTAGGGATGAGCAGTTCTTC. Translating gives CASSLGTGARDEQFF.

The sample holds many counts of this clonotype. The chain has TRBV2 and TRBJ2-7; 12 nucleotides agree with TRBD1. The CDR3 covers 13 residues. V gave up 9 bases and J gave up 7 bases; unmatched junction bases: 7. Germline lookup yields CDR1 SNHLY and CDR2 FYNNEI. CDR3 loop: CASSGTGGGEQYF. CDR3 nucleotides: TGTGCCAGTTCCGGGACAGGGGGCGGGGAGCAGTACTTC.

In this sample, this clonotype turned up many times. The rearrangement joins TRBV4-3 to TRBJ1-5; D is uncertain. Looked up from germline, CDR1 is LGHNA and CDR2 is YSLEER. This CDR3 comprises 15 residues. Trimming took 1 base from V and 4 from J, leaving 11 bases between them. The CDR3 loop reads CASSQGRSRNQPQHF. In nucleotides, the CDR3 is TGCGCCAGCAGCCAAGGACGGAGCAGAAATCAGCCCCAGCATTTT.

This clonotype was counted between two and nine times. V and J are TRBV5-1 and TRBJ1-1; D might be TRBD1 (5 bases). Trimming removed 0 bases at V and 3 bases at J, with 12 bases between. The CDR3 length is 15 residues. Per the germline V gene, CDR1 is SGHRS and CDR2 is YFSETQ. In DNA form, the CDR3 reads TGCGCCAGCAGCTTGGTTCCGGGGCAGGACACTGAAGCTTTCTTT. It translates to CASSLVPGQDTEAFF. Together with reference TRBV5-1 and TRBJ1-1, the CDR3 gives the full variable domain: KAGVTQTPRYLIKTRGQQVTLSCSPISGHRSVSWYQQTPGQGLQFLFEYFSETQRNKGNFPGRFSGRQFSNSRSEMNVSTLELGDSALYLCASSLVPGQDTEAFFGQGTRLTVV.

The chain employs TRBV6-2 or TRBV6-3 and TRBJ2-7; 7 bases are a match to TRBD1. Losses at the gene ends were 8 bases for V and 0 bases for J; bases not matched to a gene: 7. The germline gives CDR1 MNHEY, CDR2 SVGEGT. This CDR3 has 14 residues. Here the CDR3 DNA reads TGTGCCAGCTCCCTACAGGGGAGCTCCTACGAGCAGTACGTC. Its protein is CASSLQGSSYEQYV.

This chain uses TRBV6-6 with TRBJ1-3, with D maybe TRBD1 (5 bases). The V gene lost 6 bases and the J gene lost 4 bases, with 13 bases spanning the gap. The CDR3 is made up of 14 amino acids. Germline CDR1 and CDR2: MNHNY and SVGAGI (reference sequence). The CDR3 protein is CASRQDSGGNTIYF. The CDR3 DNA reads TGTGCCAGCAGACAGGATTCAGGAGGAAACACCATATATTTT.

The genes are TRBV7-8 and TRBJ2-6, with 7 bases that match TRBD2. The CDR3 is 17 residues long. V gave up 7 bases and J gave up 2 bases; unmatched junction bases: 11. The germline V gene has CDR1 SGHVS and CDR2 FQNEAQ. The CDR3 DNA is TGTGCCAGCACCCAGATGGGGGGGTCTACTGGGGCCAACGTCCTGACTTTC. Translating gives CASTQMGGSTGANVLTF.

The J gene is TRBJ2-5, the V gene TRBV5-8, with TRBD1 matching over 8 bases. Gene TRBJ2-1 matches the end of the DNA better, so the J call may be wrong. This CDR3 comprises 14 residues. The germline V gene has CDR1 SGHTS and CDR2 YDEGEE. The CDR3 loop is CASSWGDRLKTQFF. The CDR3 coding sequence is TGTGCCAGCAGCTGGGGGGACAGGCTAAAGACCCAGTTCTTC.

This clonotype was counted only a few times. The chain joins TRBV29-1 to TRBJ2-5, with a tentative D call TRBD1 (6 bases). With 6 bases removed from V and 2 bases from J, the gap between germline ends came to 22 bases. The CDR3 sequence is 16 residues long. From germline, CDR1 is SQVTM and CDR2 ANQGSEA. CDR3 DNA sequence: TGCAGCGTACCCAGCACCGGGACAAATATACAAGAGACCCAGTACTTC. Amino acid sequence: CSVPSTGTNIQETQYF.

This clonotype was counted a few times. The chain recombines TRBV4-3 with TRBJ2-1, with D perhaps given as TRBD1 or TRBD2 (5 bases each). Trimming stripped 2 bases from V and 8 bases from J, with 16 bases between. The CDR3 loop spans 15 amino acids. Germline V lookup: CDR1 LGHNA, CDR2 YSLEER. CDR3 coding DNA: TGCGCCAGCAGCCAACGGGACGGGTTGATCTATGAGCAGTTCTTC. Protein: CASSQRDGLIYEQFF.

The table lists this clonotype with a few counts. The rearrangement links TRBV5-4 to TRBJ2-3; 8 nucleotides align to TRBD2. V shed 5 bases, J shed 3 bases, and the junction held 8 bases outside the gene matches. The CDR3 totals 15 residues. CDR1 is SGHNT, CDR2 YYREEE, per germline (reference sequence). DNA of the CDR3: TGTGCCAGCAGTAAACGGGGGGGACGGACAGATACGCAGTATTTT. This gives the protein CASSKRGGRTDTQYF.

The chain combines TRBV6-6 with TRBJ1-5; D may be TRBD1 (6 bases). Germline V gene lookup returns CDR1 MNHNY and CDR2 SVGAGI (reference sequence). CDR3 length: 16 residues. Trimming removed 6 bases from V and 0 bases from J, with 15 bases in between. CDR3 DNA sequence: TGTGCCAGCAGAAACGGGGGGCCGTATAGCAATCAGCCCCAGCATTTT. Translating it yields CASRNGGPYSNQPQHF.

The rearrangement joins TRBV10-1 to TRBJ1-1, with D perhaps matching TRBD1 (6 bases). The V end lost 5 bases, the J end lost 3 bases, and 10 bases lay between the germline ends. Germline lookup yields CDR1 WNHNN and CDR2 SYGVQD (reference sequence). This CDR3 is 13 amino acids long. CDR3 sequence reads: CASSKDRDTEAFF. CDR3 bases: TGCGCCAGCAGTAAGGACAGAGACACTGAAGCTTTCTTT.

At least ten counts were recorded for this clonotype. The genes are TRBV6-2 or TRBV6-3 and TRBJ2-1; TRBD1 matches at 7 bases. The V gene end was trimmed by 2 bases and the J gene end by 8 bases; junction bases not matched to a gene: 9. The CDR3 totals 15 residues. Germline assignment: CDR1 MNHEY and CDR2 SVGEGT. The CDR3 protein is CASSYGVQGMYEQFF. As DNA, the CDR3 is TGTGCCAGCAGTTACGGCGTACAGGGGATGTATGAGCAGTTCTTC.

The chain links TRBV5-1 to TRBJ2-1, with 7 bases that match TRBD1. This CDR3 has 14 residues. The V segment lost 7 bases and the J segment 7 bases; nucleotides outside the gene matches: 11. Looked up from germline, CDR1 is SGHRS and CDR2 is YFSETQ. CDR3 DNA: TGCGCCAGCGCCGACAGGGTGGGTTCTAATGAGCAGTTCTTC. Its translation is CASADRVGSNEQFF.

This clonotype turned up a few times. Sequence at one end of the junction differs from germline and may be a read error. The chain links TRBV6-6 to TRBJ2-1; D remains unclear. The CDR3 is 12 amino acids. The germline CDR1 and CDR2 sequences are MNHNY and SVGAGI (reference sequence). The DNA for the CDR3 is TGTGCCAGCAGTTACTCAGCAGGTCGTAGGATCTTC. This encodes CASSYSAGRRIF.

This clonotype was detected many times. CDR3 sequence: CASSQTQGDIQYF. The CDR3 nucleotides read TGTGCCAGCAGCCAGACCCAGGGGGACATTCAGTACTTC. The chain is built from TRBV7-9 and TRBJ2-4; 7 positions agree with TRBD1. The CDR3 extends over 13 amino acids. Germline CDR1 SEHNR, CDR2 FQNEAQ (reference sequence). Trimming took 5 bases from V and 8 from J; bases not matched to a gene: 6.